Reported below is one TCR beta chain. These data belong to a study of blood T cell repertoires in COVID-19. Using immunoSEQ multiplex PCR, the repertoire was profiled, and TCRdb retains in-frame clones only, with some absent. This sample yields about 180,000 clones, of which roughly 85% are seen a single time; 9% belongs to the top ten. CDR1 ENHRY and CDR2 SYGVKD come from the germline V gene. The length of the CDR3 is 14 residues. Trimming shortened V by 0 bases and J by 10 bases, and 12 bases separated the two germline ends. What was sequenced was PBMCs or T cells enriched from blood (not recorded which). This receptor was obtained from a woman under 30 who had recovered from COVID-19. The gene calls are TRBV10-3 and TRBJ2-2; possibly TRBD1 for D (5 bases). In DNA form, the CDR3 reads TGTGCCATCAGTGAGTCTGTCAGGGAAGAGGAGCTGTTTTTT. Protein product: CAISESVREEELFF.